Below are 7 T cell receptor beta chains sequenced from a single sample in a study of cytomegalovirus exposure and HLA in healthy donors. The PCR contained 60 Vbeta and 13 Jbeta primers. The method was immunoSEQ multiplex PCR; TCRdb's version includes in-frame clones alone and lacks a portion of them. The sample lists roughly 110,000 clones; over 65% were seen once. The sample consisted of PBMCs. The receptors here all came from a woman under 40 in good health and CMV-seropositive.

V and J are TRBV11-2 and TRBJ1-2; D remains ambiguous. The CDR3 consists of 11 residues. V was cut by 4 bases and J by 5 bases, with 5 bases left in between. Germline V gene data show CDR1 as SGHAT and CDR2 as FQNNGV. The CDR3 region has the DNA TGTGCCAGCAGCTCCGGGTATGGCTACACCTTC. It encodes CASSSGYGYTF.

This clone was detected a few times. The CDR3 nucleotides read TGTGCCAGCAGCCAAACGGGAAGGGAGACCCAGCATTTT. Residues: CASSQTGRETQHF. This rearrangement joins TRBV4-2 to TRBJ1-5; no definite D call. Germline values: CDR1 LGHNA, CDR2 YNFKEQ. The CDR3 consists of 13 residues. V was cut by 2 bases and J by 11 bases, with 13 bases left in between.

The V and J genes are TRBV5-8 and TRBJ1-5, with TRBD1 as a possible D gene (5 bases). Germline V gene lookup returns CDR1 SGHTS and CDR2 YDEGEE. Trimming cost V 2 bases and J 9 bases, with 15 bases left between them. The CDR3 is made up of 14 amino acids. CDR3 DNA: TGTGCCAGCAGCTTAGAGTCTATGGGGCGGCCCCAGCATTTT. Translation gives CASSLESMGRPQHF.

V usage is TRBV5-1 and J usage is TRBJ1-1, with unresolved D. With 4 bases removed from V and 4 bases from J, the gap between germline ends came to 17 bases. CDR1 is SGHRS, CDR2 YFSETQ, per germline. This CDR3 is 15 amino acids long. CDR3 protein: CASSEGSGGSTEAFF. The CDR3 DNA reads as TGCGCCAGCAGCGAGGGCTCGGGAGGATCCACTGAAGCTTTCTTT.

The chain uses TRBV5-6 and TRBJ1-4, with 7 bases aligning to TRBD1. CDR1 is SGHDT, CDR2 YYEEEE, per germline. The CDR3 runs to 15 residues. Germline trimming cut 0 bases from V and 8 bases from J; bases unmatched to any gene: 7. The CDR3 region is CASSLDPGGGEKLFF. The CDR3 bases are TGTGCCAGCAGCTTGGATCCAGGGGGAGGCGAAAAACTGTTTTTT.

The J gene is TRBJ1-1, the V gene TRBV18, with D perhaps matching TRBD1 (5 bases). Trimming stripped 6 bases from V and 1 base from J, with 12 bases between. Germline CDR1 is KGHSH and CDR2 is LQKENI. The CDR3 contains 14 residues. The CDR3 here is CASSQGEENTEAFF. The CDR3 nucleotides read TGTGCCAGCTCGCAAGGGGAGGAGAACACTGAAGCTTTCTTT.

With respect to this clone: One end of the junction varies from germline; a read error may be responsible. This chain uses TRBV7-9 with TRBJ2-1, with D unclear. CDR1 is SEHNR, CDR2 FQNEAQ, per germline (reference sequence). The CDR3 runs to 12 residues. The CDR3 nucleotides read TGTTCCAGCAGCTTAGATCGCAATGAGCAGTTCTTC. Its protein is CSSSLDRNEQFF.